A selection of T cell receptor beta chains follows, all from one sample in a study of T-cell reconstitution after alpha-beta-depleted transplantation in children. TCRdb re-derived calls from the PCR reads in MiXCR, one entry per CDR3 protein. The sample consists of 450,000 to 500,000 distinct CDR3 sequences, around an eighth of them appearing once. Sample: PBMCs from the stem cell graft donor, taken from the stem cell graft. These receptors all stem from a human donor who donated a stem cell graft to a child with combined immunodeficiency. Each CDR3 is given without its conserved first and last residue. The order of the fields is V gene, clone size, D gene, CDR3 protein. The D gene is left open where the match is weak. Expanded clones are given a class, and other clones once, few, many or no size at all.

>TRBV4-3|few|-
ASSPVEGRNEQY
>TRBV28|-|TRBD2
ASSLWSPLTSGRMYEQY
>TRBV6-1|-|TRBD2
ASSAWTSGSNEQF
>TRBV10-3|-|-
AIIGQTSSYEQY
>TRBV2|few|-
ASSALALQGDTQY
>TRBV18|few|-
ASSPTVSGANVLT
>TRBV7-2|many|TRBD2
ASSLVGGGPLYNEQF
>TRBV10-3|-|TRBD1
AIGGQGADEQY
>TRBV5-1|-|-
ASSLESGRNEQF
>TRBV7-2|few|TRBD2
ASSLRAGVWNEQF
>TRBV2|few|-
ASSRAGRTDTQY
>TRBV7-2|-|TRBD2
ASSSNGLAGRTDTQY
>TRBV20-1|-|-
SALVRISGANVLT
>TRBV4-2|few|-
ASSQEGVNPEETQY
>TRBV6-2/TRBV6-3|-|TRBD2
ASRLREGEQF
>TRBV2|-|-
AVCRDLNSPLH
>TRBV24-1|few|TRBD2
ATMGGTPDTQY
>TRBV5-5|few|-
ASSLSYADTQY
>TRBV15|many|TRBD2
ATSREGGRYPYNEQF
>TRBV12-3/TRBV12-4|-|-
ASSNVGAGTEAF
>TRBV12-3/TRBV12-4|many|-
ASSLGRVYEQY
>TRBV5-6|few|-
ASSMGPIYEQY
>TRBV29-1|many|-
SVVQTYEQY
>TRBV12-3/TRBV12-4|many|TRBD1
ASSSGQGAYNEQF
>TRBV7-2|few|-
ASSLRTDFGADTQY
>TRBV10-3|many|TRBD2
AISVAGPEGEQY
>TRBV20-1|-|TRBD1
SVPLGQGFSYEQY
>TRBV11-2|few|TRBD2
ASSFKGGGSSDTQY
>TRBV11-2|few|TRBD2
ASSLLAGYTDTQY
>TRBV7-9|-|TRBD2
ASSLGAGLRTDTQY
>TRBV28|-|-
ASSTDPEQY
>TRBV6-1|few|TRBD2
ASSEARTSRETQY
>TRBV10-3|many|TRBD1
ATCRGQDYEQY
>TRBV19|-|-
ASSTTTDYTGELF
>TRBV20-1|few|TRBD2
SARGWEGPWEQY
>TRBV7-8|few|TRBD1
ASSVYRGAIGGQY
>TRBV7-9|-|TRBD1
ASSSWRGQISPLH
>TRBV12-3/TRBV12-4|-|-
ASSPGSASYNEQF
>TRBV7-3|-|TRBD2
ASSFQRGGQYLF
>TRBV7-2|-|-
ASSPRSPSGANVLT
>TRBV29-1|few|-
SVRGIMNTEAF